Listed below are T cell receptor beta chains from one sample, sequenced in a study of OX40 agonist ivuxolimab in advanced cancers. Some clones are missing from TCRdb's copy, which holds only in-frame ones; the method was immunoSEQ multiplex PCR. The table records tens of thousands of clones, 85% to 90% of them present only once. Sequenced here: CD4+ or CD8+ T cells sorted from blood, sampled in a trial of the OX40 agonist ivuxolimab. These receptor sequences come from an adult with an advanced solid tumor such as melanoma, head and neck, liver or kidney cancer. Each CDR3 is given with its conserved first and last residue. D genes are given only for firm matches. Rows give clone size only sometimes, using once, few, many, or a class for an expanded clone.

>TRBD1|.|TRBJ1-1|TRBV11-3
TGTGCCAGCAGCTTAGGATCAGGGGGAAACGATGAAGCTTTCTTT
CASSLGSGGNDEAFF
>.|.|TRBJ1-2|TRBV19
TGTGCCAGTAGTATAATGGGAGAGTATGGCTACACCTTC
CASSIMGEYGYTF
>.|.|TRBJ2-2|TRBV4-2
TGTGCCAGCAGCCGGTCCGTTCAGGCTAGAACGAACACCGGGGAGCTGTTTTTT
CASSRSVQARTNTGELFF
>.|.|TRBJ1-1|TRBV19
TGTGCCAGTAGTCTTCCGGGGCCTCGGGGGAACACTGAAGCTTTCTTT
CASSLPGPRGNTEAFF
>TRBD1|.|TRBJ1-2|TRBV19
TGTGCCAGTACCTCGCGGACAGGGGGCTATGGCTACACCTTC
CASTSRTGGYGYTF
>TRBD1|.|TRBJ2-7|TRBV18
TGTGCCAGCTCACTGACAGGGTTGGACTACGAGCAGTACTTC
CASSLTGLDYEQYF
>.|.|TRBJ2-2|TRBV4-3
TGCGCCAGCAGCCAAGATAAATTGGGGGGCGGTTACACCGGGGAGCTGTTTTTT
CASSQDKLGGGYTGELFF
>.|.|TRBJ2-7|TRBV4-2
TGTGCCAGCAGCCAAGAGGACGGGAGCTCCTACGAGCAGTACTTC
CASSQEDGSSYEQYF
>TRBD1|.|TRBJ1-1|TRBV2
TGTGCCAGCAGTGAATTCAGGGGGCGAACTGAAGCTTTCTTT
CASSEFRGRTEAFF
>TRBD1|few|TRBJ1-1|TRBV5-4
TGTGCCAGCAGGGACAGGGCGAACACTGAAGCTTTCTTT
CASRDRANTEAFF
>.|.|TRBJ1-4|TRBV7-8
TGTGCCAGCAGCTTAGATGTTTACGGCGGAAATGAAAAACTGTTTTTT
CASSLDVYGGNEKLFF
>.|.|TRBJ2-2|TRBV7-2
TGTGCCAGCAGCCCAAAGGGGCTAGCGAACACCGGGGAGCTGTTTTTT
CASSPKGLANTGELFF
>TRBD2|.|TRBJ2-1|TRBV5-1
TGCGCCAGCAGCATAATGCGGGAGGGCGTCCATGGGCAGTTCTTC
CASSIMREGVHGQFF
>.|.|TRBJ1-2|TRBV7-2
TGTGCCAGCAGCATGACAGTCCAACTAGCTAACTATGGCTACACCTTC
CASSMTVQLANYGYTF
>TRBD1|.|TRBJ2-7|TRBV7-9
TGTGCCAGCAGCTCCTTCCTCCGGGACAGGGACTACGAGCAGTACTTC
CASSSFLRDRDYEQYF
>TRBD1|.|TRBJ1-2|TRBV28
TGTGCCAGCAGTTCAGGGGGAACCGAAGCTAACTATGGCTACACCTTC
CASSSGGTEANYGYTF
>TRBD2|.|TRBJ2-7|TRBV19
TGTGCCAGTAGTTTCGGACTAGCGGGAGATGGCCAGCAGTACTTC
CASSFGLAGDGQQYF
>TRBD1|.|TRBJ1-2|TRBV10-3
TGTGCCATCAGTGAGCCGGGACAGGGGGTAGATGGCTACACCTTC
CAISEPGQGVDGYTF
>.|few|TRBJ1-4|TRBV2
TGTGCCAGCAGACTACAGCTGGGGCCTAATGAAAAACTGTTTTTT
CASRLQLGPNEKLFF
>.|.|TRBJ2-7|TRBV6-1
TGTGCCAGCAGTACGCCGCGGGCAAGATCCTACGAGCAGTACTTC
CASSTPRARSYEQYF
>.|.|TRBJ1-1|TRBV18
TGTGCCAGCTCACCAAGGGGAGCCCCAGGCACTGAAGCTTTCTTT
CASSPRGAPGTEAFF